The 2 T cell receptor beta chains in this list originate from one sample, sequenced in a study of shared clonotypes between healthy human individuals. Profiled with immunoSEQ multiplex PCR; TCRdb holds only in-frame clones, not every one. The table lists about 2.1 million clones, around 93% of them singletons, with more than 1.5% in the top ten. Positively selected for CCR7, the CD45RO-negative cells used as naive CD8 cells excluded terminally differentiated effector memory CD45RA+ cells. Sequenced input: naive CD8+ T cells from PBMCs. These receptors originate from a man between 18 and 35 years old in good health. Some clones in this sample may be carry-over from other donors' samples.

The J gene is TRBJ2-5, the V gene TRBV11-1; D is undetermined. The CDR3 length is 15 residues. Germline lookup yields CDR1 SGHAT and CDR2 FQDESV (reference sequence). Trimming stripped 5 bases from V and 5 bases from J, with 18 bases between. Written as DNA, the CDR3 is TGTGCCAGCAGCCTGTTTGACTCGGGCTGGGAGACCCAGTACTTC. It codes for CASSLFDSGWETQYF.

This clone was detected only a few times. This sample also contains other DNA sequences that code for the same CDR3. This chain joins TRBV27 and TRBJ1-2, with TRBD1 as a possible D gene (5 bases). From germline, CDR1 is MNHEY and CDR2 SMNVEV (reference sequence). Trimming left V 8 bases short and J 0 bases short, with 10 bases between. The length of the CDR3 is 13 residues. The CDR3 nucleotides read TGTGCCAGCGGTCAGGGAACTAACTATGGCTACACCTTC. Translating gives CASGQGTNYGYTF.